Below, 12 T cell receptor beta chains from the same sample are listed, as sequenced in a study of blood T cell repertoires in COVID-19. Clones were read by immunoSEQ multiplex PCR, and TCRdb kept only the in-frame ones, dropping some. This table holds about 210,000 clones, around 89% found once. The sample taken for sequencing was peripheral blood. Source of these receptors: a woman aged 40 to 50 with acute or convalescent COVID-19.

The chain couples TRBV30 to TRBJ1-1; 7 positions match TRBD1. This CDR3 is 12 amino acids long. Germline V gene sequence: CDR1 GTSNPN, CDR2 SVGIG (reference sequence). Trimming took 3 bases from V and 8 from J; bases not matched to a gene: 6. CDR3 in DNA: TGTGCCTGGAGCGACGACAGGGTAGAAGCTTTCTTT. It yields the protein CAWSDDRVEAFF.

J is TRBJ1-2 and V is TRBV12-5; D possibly corresponds to TRBD1 (5 bases). The CDR3 is 14 amino acids. Germline lookup yields CDR1 LGHNT and CDR2 FRNRAP. V gave up 1 base and J gave up 4 bases, with 10 bases separating them. CDR3 sequence reads: CASGLEGLSYGYTF. The CDR3 coding sequence is TGTGCTAGTGGTTTGGAGGGACTCAGCTATGGCTACACCTTC.

In DNA form, the CDR3 reads TGTGCCATCAGCCGCGGTAGTGGGACTAGCGGCCGCTACGAGCAGTACGTC. Amino acid sequence: CAISRGSGTSGRYEQYV. The chain is built from TRBV10-3 and TRBJ2-7; 11 positions agree with TRBD2. J lost 3 bases, V lost 6 bases, and 13 bases had no gene match. Germline CDR1 is ENHRY and CDR2 is SYGVKD. This CDR3 region has 17 residues.

The chain joins TRBV7-2 to TRBJ1-1, with D hard to call. Deletions cut 4 bases from V and 4 bases from J, with 13 bases between. Germline values: CDR1 SGHTA, CDR2 FQGNSA. This CDR3 region has 14 residues. Here the CDR3 reads CASSSLMRGTEAFF. The DNA for the CDR3 is TGTGCCAGCAGCTCCCTCATGCGGGGCACTGAAGCTTTCTTT.

The chain uses TRBV12-3 or TRBV12-4 and TRBJ2-5; weak D call: TRBD2 (7 bases). This CDR3 is 13 amino acids long. V dropped 5 bases and J dropped 6 bases, with 13 bases sitting between them. CDR3 residues: CASSPGGLKTQYF. The CDR3 bases are TGTGCCAGCAGTCCGGGGGGCCTGAAGACCCAGTACTTC.

The chain combines TRBV5-6 with TRBJ2-3; a weak D match, TRBD2 (5 bases). CDR1 is SGHDT, CDR2 YYEEEE, per germline. This CDR3 region has 14 residues. Trimming shortened V by 7 bases and J by 5 bases, and 17 bases separated the two germline ends. The CDR3 DNA is TGTGCCAGCGCCCTGCGCAGCGGCGGAGATACGCAGTATTTT. Translated: CASALRSGGDTQYF.

V usage is TRBV7-3 and J usage is TRBJ2-1; 12 bases agree with TRBD1. CDR1 SGHTA and CDR2 FQGTGA come from the germline V gene. CDR3 length: 16 residues. With V trimmed by 2 bases and J by 7 bases, 6 bases remained unmatched. The CDR3 sequence: CASSLGGQGASNEQFF. The CDR3 region has the DNA TGTGCCAGCAGCTTAGGGGGACAGGGGGCGAGTAATGAGCAGTTCTTC.

The sample holds one count of this clone. The chain couples TRBV6-1 to TRBJ2-3; 13 nucleotides match TRBD2. V was clipped by 4 bases and J by 1 base; unmatched bases: 2. The CDR3 extends over 16 amino acids. Germline V CDR1 and CDR2: MNHNS, SASEGT. CDR3 sequence reads: CASSGGLAGGTDTQYF. The CDR3 DNA is TGTGCCAGCAGTGGAGGACTAGCGGGGGGCACAGATACGCAGTATTTT.

The gene calls are TRBV3-1 (or the pseudogene TRBV3-2) and TRBJ2-1; TRBD2 aligns across 7 bases. Per germline, CDR1 LGHDT and CDR2 YNNKEL (reference sequence). The CDR3 runs to 14 residues. V trimming: 4 bases; J trimming: 9 bases; junction bases outside the gene matches: 9. CDR3 sequence reads: CASSLRAGVGEQFF. As DNA, the CDR3 is TGTGCCAGCAGCCTGAGGGCGGGGGTAGGTGAGCAGTTCTTC.

This clone was counted once. The chain joins TRBV2 to TRBJ1-5; 9 bases line up with TRBD1. The CDR3 sequence is 16 residues long. The V segment lost 3 bases and the J segment 3 bases; nucleotides outside the gene matches: 6. Looked up from germline, CDR1 is SNHLY and CDR2 is FYNNEI. This chain's CDR3 is CASSEGQGGYNQPQHF. CDR3 coding DNA: TGTGCCAGCAGTGAGGGACAGGGCGGGTACAATCAGCCCCAGCATTTT.

The gene calls are TRBV7-9 and TRBJ1-2; D gene unclear. The CDR3 is made up of 16 amino acids. Looked up from germline, CDR1 is SEHNR and CDR2 is FQNEAQ (reference sequence). Trimming removed 1 base at V and 8 bases at J, with 20 bases between. The CDR3 reads CASSLVPDALRGGYTF. The DNA for the CDR3 is TGTGCCAGCAGCTTAGTACCGGACGCTCTCCGAGGGGGCTACACCTTC.

The chain is built from TRBV9 and TRBJ1-1; D is uncertain. The ends were cut back, 5 bases at V and 8 bases at J, with 13 bases in the middle. The CDR3 loop spans 12 amino acids. CDR1 is SGDLS, CDR2 YYNGEE, per germline. CDR3 in amino acids: CASRGPSGEAFF. The CDR3 DNA reads TGTGCCAGCAGGGGCCCGAGTGGGGAAGCTTTCTTT.